This T cell receptor beta chain was identified during a study of blood T cell repertoires in COVID-19. The protocol was immunoSEQ multiplex PCR, while the TCRdb copy is restricted to in-frame clones and leaves out a portion. The sample includes 250,000 to 350,000 clones, less than 85% of them seen just once. Losses at the gene ends were 3 bases for V and 7 bases for J; bases not matched to a gene: 11. Germline V gene data show CDR1 as MNHEY and CDR2 as SMNVEV (reference sequence). The CDR3 totals 17 residues. J is TRBJ1-6 and V is TRBV27; 8 bases match TRBD1. The sequenced sample consisted of peripheral blood. The sequence was collected from a human donor with COVID-19, enrolled during active disease. The donor label of this sample is uncertain. CDR3: CASSFTVGRGRNSPLHF. The CDR3 coding sequence is TGTGCCAGCAGTTTCACGGTGGGCAGGGGGCGGAATTCACCCCTCCACTTT.